This is a list of T cell receptor beta chains from one sample in a study of CD8+ T cells in alopecia areata. Libraries were prepared by immunoSEQ multiplex PCR; TCRdb keeps only in-frame clonotypes and omits some of them. In the table there are 95,000 to 120,000 clones, approximately 61% of which are singletons. The specimen sequenced was NKG2D-low CD8+ T cells sorted from blood. These receptors all stem from a human donor with alopecia areata. Both conserved end residues are part of each CDR3. A D gene is named only where the DNA matches it firmly. Size tells how often a clone was seen (once, few, many) or the class of an expanded clone, and some rows leave it out.

v_call	d_call	clone_size	j_call	cdr3_aa	cdr3_nt
TRBV5-6	TRBD1	-	TRBJ2-5	CASSTGTGAETQYF	TGTGCCAGCAGCACCGGGACAGGGGCCGAGACCCAGTACTTC
TRBV13	-	-	TRBJ2-7	CASSQDYQQYF	TGTGCCAGCAGCCAGGACTACCAGCAGTACTTC
TRBV5-1	-	-	TRBJ2-7	CASSLFSSSYEQYF	TGCGCCAGCAGCTTATTTTCCAGCTCCTACGAGCAGTACTTC
TRBV11-2	TRBD1	-	TRBJ2-7	CASSFGQDSYEQYF	TGTGCCAGCAGCTTTGGACAGGATTCCTACGAGCAGTACTTC
TRBV7-9	-	-	TRBJ1-2	CASSLGDGAYGYTF	TGTGCCAGCAGCTTAGGGGACGGGGCCTATGGCTACACCTTC
TRBV27	TRBD2	-	TRBJ2-1	CASSLGAGGPYNEQFF	TGTGCCAGCAGTTTAGGGGCGGGAGGACCATACAATGAGCAGTTCTTC
TRBV11-2	TRBD2	few	TRBJ2-3	CASSAAPSGGGDTQYF	TGTGCCAGCAGCGCAGCGCCTAGCGGGGGTGGAGATACGCAGTATTTT
TRBV7-9	-	few	TRBJ1-1	CASSSIKDTGWNTEAFF	TGTGCCAGCAGCTCCATAAAGGACACGGGTTGGAACACTGAAGCTTTCTTT
TRBV29-1	-	few	TRBJ2-6	CSVEEWQGAGANVLTF	TGCAGCGTTGAAGAATGGCAGGGAGCTGGGGCCAACGTCCTGACTTTC
TRBV7-6	-	-	TRBJ2-1	CASSSPAMGEQFF	TGTGCCAGCAGCTCCCCGGCAATGGGTGAGCAGTTCTTC
TRBV28	-	-	TRBJ2-1	CASSLQGWDEQFF	TGTGCCAGCAGTTTGCAGGGGTGGGATGAGCAGTTCTTC
TRBV4-1	-	-	TRBJ2-1	CASSQERPGDEQFF	TGTGCCAGCAGCCAAGAGCGGCCAGGGGATGAGCAGTTCTTC
TRBV5-1	-	-	TRBJ2-5	CASSPNSETQYF	TGCGCCAGCAGCCCCAATTCGGAGACCCAGTACTTC
TRBV28	TRBD2	-	TRBJ2-3	CASSGREFSTDTQYF	TGTGCCAGCAGCGGGCGGGAGTTTAGCACAGATACGCAGTATTTT
TRBV9	-	-	TRBJ2-3	CASSVDGTSTDTQYF	TGTGCCAGCAGCGTAGACGGGACAAGCACAGATACGCAGTATTTT
TRBV29-1	TRBD1	-	TRBJ2-1	CSAILRDRVNEQFF	TGCAGCGCAATTCTCCGGGACAGGGTCAATGAGCAGTTCTTC
TRBV7-2	TRBD1	few	TRBJ1-2	CASSLDPGGYYGYTF	TGTGCCAGCAGCTTAGATCCAGGGGGCTACTATGGCTACACCTTC
TRBV4-1	-	-	TRBJ2-3	CASSQDRPAGITDTQYF	TGCGCCAGCAGCCAAGATCGCCCAGCGGGCATCACAGATACGCAGTATTTT
TRBV19	-	few	TRBJ2-7	CASTGASEQYF	TGTGCCAGTACCGGCGCTAGCGAGCAGTACTTC
TRBV7-8	-	-	TRBJ2-3	CASSPPTGQGYGTQYF	TGTGCCAGCAGCCCCCCCACGGGGCAGGGTTATGGTACGCAGTATTTT
TRBV6-1	-	few	TRBJ2-1	CASTRDTNNEQFF	TGTGCCAGCACCAGGGACACGAACAATGAGCAGTTCTTC
TRBV2	TRBD1	-	TRBJ2-7	CASREKGQGYEQYF	TGTGCCAGCAGGGAGAAGGGACAGGGGTACGAGCAGTACTTC
TRBV27	-	-	TRBJ2-3	CASSSLADTQYF	TGTGCCAGCAGTTCCCTAGCAGATACGCAGTATTTT
TRBV7-9	TRBD1	once	TRBJ1-1	CASSSGDRARGRNTEAFF	TGTGCCAGCAGCTCTGGGGACAGGGCGAGAGGGAGGAACACTGAAGCTTTCTTT
TRBV19	-	-	TRBJ1-2	CASEWTANYGYTF	TGTGCCAGCGAATGGACAGCGAATTATGGCTACACCTTC
TRBV11-2	-	-	TRBJ2-1	CASSLQGYNEQFF	TGTGCCAGCAGCTTACAAGGATACAATGAGCAGTTCTTC
TRBV19	-	few	TRBJ1-1	CASSITRGVEAFF	TGTGCCAGTAGTATTACCAGGGGCGTCGAGGCTTTCTTT